The 14 T cell receptor beta chains below all came from one sample that was sequenced in a study of blood T cell repertoires in COVID-19. TCRdb keeps only in-frame clones here, not all; method: immunoSEQ multiplex PCR. This sample yields about 89,000 clones, of which 65% to 85% are seen a single time; 6.3% belongs to the top ten. Sequencing was carried out using peripheral blood. The origin of the receptors is a man between 65 and 85 years old with COVID-19, enrolled during active disease.

The rearrangement links TRBV10-1 to TRBJ1-1, with a tentative D call TRBD1 (5 bases). In germline, CDR1 is WNHNN, CDR2 SYGVQD (reference sequence). The germline V and J ends were trimmed by 2 bases and 5 bases, with 9 bases remaining between them. The CDR3 has 13 amino acids. In DNA form, the CDR3 reads TGCGCCAGCAGTGAGGCAGGGAAGACTGAAGCTTTCTTT. Residues: CASSEAGKTEAFF.

The chain recombines TRBV5-6 with TRBJ2-4; tentatively, D is TRBD1 (5 bases). CDR3 length: 12 residues. Germline V gene sequence: CDR1 SGHDT, CDR2 YYEEEE. V lost 4 bases, J lost 12 bases, and 14 bases lay in between. CDR3 nucleotides: TGTGCCAGCAGCAACCAACAGGCGGCTCAGTACTTC. Encoded protein: CASSNQQAAQYF.

V and J are TRBV9 and TRBJ2-2; D perhaps matches TRBD1 (5 bases). The V end was cut by 4 bases, the J end by 5 bases, with 6 bases between. The CDR3 contains 12 residues. Germline V lookup: CDR1 SGDLS, CDR2 YYNGEE. This CDR3 is CASSSGTGELFF. DNA of the CDR3: TGTGCCAGCAGCTCAGGGACCGGGGAGCTGTTTTTT. Drawing the rest from reference TRBV9 and TRBJ2-2, the complete variable domain is DSGVTQTPKHLITATGQRVTLRCSPRSGDLSVYWYQQSLDQGLQFLIQYYNGEERAKGNILERFSAQQFPDLHSELNLSSLELGDSALYFCASSSGTGELFFGEGSRLTVL.

The chain recombines TRBV9 with TRBJ1-2; D perhaps matches TRBD1 (5 bases). V was cut by 3 bases and J by 4 bases, with 19 bases left in between. The CDR3 runs 16 residues. Germline CDR1 reads SGDLS; CDR2 reads YYNGEE. CDR3 residues: CASSAISGGTSYGYTF. The CDR3 region has the DNA TGTGCCAGCAGCGCAATCTCGGGGGGGACCAGCTATGGCTACACCTTC.

This clone appeared once. The chain is built from TRBV29-1 and TRBJ1-2; D is unresolved. V lost 0 bases and J lost 8, with 13 bases in between. The CDR3 is 13 amino acids. Per germline, CDR1 SQVTM and CDR2 ANQGSEA. Written as DNA, the CDR3 is TGCAGCGTTGAAGATTTCGGGTTCTGGGGCTACACCTTC. This translates into CSVEDFGFWGYTF. The whole variable domain, filled in from reference TRBV29-1 and TRBJ1-2, reads SAVISQKPSRDICQRGTSLTIQCQVDSQVTMMFWYRQQPGQSLTLIATANQGSEATYESGFVIDKFPISRPNLTFSTLTVSNMSPEDSSIYLCSVEDFGFWGYTFGSGTRLTVV.

Only one count was recorded for this clone. The chain carries TRBV2 and TRBJ1-2; unclear D gene. V was pared by 10 bases and J by 3 bases, with 15 bases between. Germline V gene lookup returns CDR1 SNHLY and CDR2 FYNNEI. The CDR3 is 13 residues long. This CDR3 is CATTPGQHYGYTF. The DNA for the CDR3 is TGTGCCACTACCCCCGGTCAACACTATGGCTACACCTTC.

The CDR3 nucleotides are TGCGCCAGCAGCCAACAGGGGATCCACGAGCAGTACTTC. Protein product: CASSQQGIHEQYF. The V gene is TRBV4-1, the J gene TRBJ2-7; TRBD1 might be the D (6 bases). The CDR3 sequence is 13 residues long. V gave up 2 bases and J gave up 5 bases, with 10 bases separating them. Germline V CDR1 and CDR2: MGHRA, YSYEKL.

This clone was observed a few times. V gene TRBV7-9 combines with J gene TRBJ1-2, with D unclear. CDR3 length equals 13 residues. Germline V gene lookup returns CDR1 SEHNR and CDR2 FQNEAQ (reference sequence). The V gene lost 1 base and the J gene lost 2 bases, with 5 bases spanning the gap. The chain's CDR3 is CASSLDGNYGYTF. The CDR3 coding sequence is TGTGCCAGCAGCTTAGACGGGAACTATGGCTACACCTTC. The variable domain in full, completed from reference TRBV7-9 and TRBJ1-2, reads DTGVSQNPRHKITKRGQNVTFRCDPISEHNRLYWYRQTLGQGPEFLTYFQNEAQLEKSRLLSDRFSAERPKGSFSTLEIQRTEQGDSAMYLCASSLDGNYGYTFGSGTRLTVV.

This rearrangement joins TRBV7-2 to TRBJ2-5; D is perhaps TRBD2 (6 bases). The germline V gene has CDR1 SGHTA and CDR2 FQGNSA. V was clipped by 4 bases and J by 4 bases, with 13 bases between them. The CDR3 sequence is 14 residues long. CDR3 in DNA: TGTGCCAGCAGCTCGGCGGGGCTTCCAGAGACCCAGTACTTC. This translates into CASSSAGLPETQYF.

The rearrangement uses TRBV5-6 and TRBJ2-5; 9 bases are a match to TRBD1. CDR1 is SGHDT and CDR2 is YYEEEE in the germline V gene. J gave up 5 bases and V 1 base, and 3 bases lay outside the gene matches. This CDR3 has 14 amino acids. The CDR3 sequence is CASSLTGGAETQYF. CDR3 nucleotides: TGTGCCAGCAGCTTGACAGGGGGCGCTGAGACCCAGTACTTC.

The chain carries TRBV19 and TRBJ1-1; D is uncertain. This CDR3 is built from 11 residues. Germline CDR1 reads LNHDA; CDR2 reads SQIVND (reference sequence). V gave up 1 base and J gave up 9 bases, with 6 bases separating them. The CDR3 sequence is CASSIGGKAFF. DNA of the CDR3: TGTGCCAGTAGTATAGGCGGGAAAGCTTTCTTT.

The chain joins TRBV5-4 to TRBJ2-1; 13 nucleotides agree with TRBD2. Losses at the gene ends were 3 bases for V and 8 bases for J; bases not matched to a gene: 5. This CDR3 spans 15 amino acids. CDR1 is SGHNT and CDR2 is YYREEE in the germline V gene (reference sequence). The CDR3 loop is CASSSGTSGNDEQFF. The CDR3 nucleotides are TGTGCCAGCAGCTCAGGGACTAGCGGGAACGATGAGCAGTTCTTC.

The rearrangement links TRBV3-1 (or the pseudogene TRBV3-2) to TRBJ2-5, with 7 bases matching TRBD1. The V and J ends lost 4 bases and 2 bases, in that order; junction bases with no gene match: 1. The CDR3 contains 13 residues. CDR1 and CDR2 (germline): LGHDT, YNNKEL (reference sequence). Here the CDR3 reads CASSRDRQETQYF. The CDR3 nucleotides are TGTGCCAGCAGCCGGGACAGACAAGAGACCCAGTACTTC.

A remark on this clone: At one boundary the junction diverges from the germline segment, which might be a read error. The chain recombines TRBV11-3 with TRBJ2-7, with 11 bases fitting TRBD1. The CDR3 runs 11 residues. The germline V gene encodes CDR1 SGHNT and CDR2 YENEEA. The chain's CDR3 is CASSHGQGAVF. The CDR3 DNA is TGTGCCAGCAGCCACGGACAGGGGGCTGTCTTC.